This T cell receptor beta chain was recovered during a study of blood T cell repertoires in COVID-19 (dated by TCRdb to about 2020). About the study as a whole: Samples covering the acute and convalescent phases of COVID-19 were provided by collaborators in the United States, Italy and Spain. The prospective study material was composed of cDNA or gDNA derived from T cells, B-cell-depleted T cells, or PBMCs. The dataset comprised deeply sampled blood TCRbeta repertoires from subjects exposed to, actively infected with, or recovered from COVID-19. The repertoires were made available in a free public database intended to serve as a resource for research on the immune response to SARS-CoV-2. The samples were drawn from two sources: the first 160 participants of the ongoing ImmuneRACE study, and approximately 1,300 subjects contributed by 6 global collaborators. The sample metadata nearly always contained a de-identified subject ID, COVID-19 status, age in years and sex. Where available, HLA class I and class II types were obtained from metadata supplied by the sample provider rather than from assay-based typing.

TCRbeta CDR3 regions were amplified from genomic DNA by means of the immunoSEQ Assay, a bias-controlled multiplex PCR. Per the original workflow: The number of nucleated cells in each sample was estimated by amplification of reference gene primers within the assay. To quantify the absolute abundance of each unique TCRbeta CDR3 rearrangement, sequence reads were collapsed and filtered. For each sample, productive Simpson clonality was calculated by taking the square root of Simpson's diversity index across productive rearrangements. TCRdb obtained this table from immuneACCESS and retained in-frame rearrangements with V and J assigned. These tables miss some clones; where compared with another copy, unresolved V genes account for less than half of the shortfall, and the remainder is unexplained. The V and J calls and the clone size are those of that table, but D and trimming were determined from the DNA. A total of some 320,000 clones appear in this sample, approximately 81% of them only once. Under 2% of the sample goes to the ten largest clones.

What the work shows at the level of the full study, not this receptor alone: The amount of clinical and demographic metadata varied by source and participant and was provided uncurated.

As concerns this clone: Its antigen is unknown. No base qualities exist here, and no much larger clone lies one base off it.

Participants in the prospective study were aged roughly 18 to 100 years, lived in under 30 United States geographic areas, and enrolled through a virtual design. Cohort assignment in the prospective study relied on participant-reported clinical history from a screening survey and a study questionnaire. Exposed participants were defined as having been in contact with someone with a PCR-confirmed or clinician-diagnosed COVID-19 case within 2 weeks of study entry. Each participant in the prospective study had whole blood, serum and a nasopharyngeal or oropharyngeal swab collected by mobile phlebotomists. Additional blood draws and questionnaires over a roughly two-month period could optionally be provided by prospective study participants. Prospective study blood samples were shipped either frozen or at room temperature before DNA extraction. According to the germline V gene, CDR1 reads MGHRA and CDR2 reads YSYEKL. The junction shows trimming of 1 base on V and 2 bases on J, plus 10 bases between the germline ends. The CDR3 goes from the cysteine to the phenylalanine over 15 residues. Only the CDR3 portion is preserved as DNA: 45 bases, with reading frame beginning at the first base.

The V and J segments used are TRBV4-1 and TRBJ2-3; the D gene is not confidently resolved. Sequencing was carried out using PBMCs or T cells enriched from blood (not recorded which). This TCR derives from a woman aged 30 to 39 who had been exposed to COVID-19. The nucleotide sequence is TGCGCCAGCAGCCAAGGAGTCAGGAACACAGATACGCAGTATTTT. Translated, this gives CASSQGVRNTDTQYF.